This passage covers 11 T cell receptor beta chains from one sample sequenced in a study of blood T cell repertoires in COVID-19. TCRdb keeps only in-frame clones here, not all; method: immunoSEQ multiplex PCR. The sample contains a few hundred thousand clones, roughly 88% of which appear only once. The sample taken for sequencing was PBMCs or T cells enriched from blood (not recorded which). These receptor sequences come from a young man who had recovered from COVID-19.

The chain links TRBV7-3 to TRBJ1-2, with D tentatively TRBD1 (5 bases). Germline CDR1 reads SGHTA; CDR2 reads FQGTGA. Trimming cost V 6 bases and J 5 bases, with 16 bases left between them. The CDR3 is 14 residues long. CDR3 sequence (DNA): TGTGCCAGCAGGGTCGACAGCGACATATATGGCTACACCTTC. Translating gives CASRVDSDIYGYTF.

This sequence joins TRBV29-1 and TRBJ2-3; TRBD1 might be the D (5 bases). The ends were cut back, 4 bases at V and 1 base at J, with 18 bases in the middle. From germline, CDR1 is SQVTM and CDR2 ANQGSEA. The CDR3 consists of 16 residues. The DNA of the CDR3 is TGCAGCGTTGCTGGGCAGACAGATCACGGCACAGATACGCAGTATTTT. This encodes CSVAGQTDHGTDTQYF.

The chain recombines TRBV2 with TRBJ1-2, with D unresolved. Germline CDR1 SNHLY, CDR2 FYNNEI. The germline V and J ends were trimmed by 5 bases and 8 bases, with 15 bases remaining between them. This CDR3 spans 13 amino acids. DNA for the CDR3: TGTGCCAGCAGTAGAGAGTACAGCCGAGGCTACACCTTC. Translating it yields CASSREYSRGYTF.

This chain links TRBV11-3 with TRBJ1-2; 12 bases are a match to TRBD1. The CDR3 has 19 amino acids. Germline CDR1 and CDR2: SGHNT and YENEEA. The V gene end was trimmed by 0 bases and the J gene end by 0 bases; junction bases not matched to a gene: 8. This CDR3 reads CASSLDLRDRGPSNYGYTF. The CDR3 DNA reads TGTGCCAGCAGCTTAGATCTAAGGGACAGGGGGCCTTCTAACTATGGCTACACCTTC.

The chain recombines TRBV29-1 with TRBJ2-7; D is perhaps TRBD2 (7 bases). CDR3 length: 13 amino acids. V was cut by 4 bases and J by 5 bases, with 15 bases left in between. From germline, CDR1 is SQVTM and CDR2 ANQGSEA. The CDR3 protein is CSVVVQGGNEQYF. In nucleotides, the CDR3 is TGCAGCGTTGTAGTACAGGGAGGGAACGAGCAGTACTTC.

The J gene is TRBJ2-7, the V gene TRBV7-2; 10 positions agree with TRBD2. V trimming: 5 bases; J trimming: 7 bases; junction bases outside the gene matches: 8. Looked up from germline, CDR1 is SGHTA and CDR2 is FQGNSA. This CDR3 spans 14 amino acids. This CDR3 is CASSHSGGPAEQYF. The CDR3 bases are TGTGCCAGCAGCCATAGCGGGGGGCCCGCTGAGCAGTACTTC.

This clone was recorded only once. The gene calls are TRBV5-6 and TRBJ2-5, with 7 nucleotides matching TRBD1. V trimming: 4 bases; J trimming: 1 base; junction bases outside the gene matches: 7. The germline CDR1 and CDR2 sequences are SGHDT and YYEEEE. The CDR3 is 15 residues long. In nucleotides, the CDR3 is TGTGCCAGCAGCATACGACAGGGCTTCCAAGAGACCCAGTACTTC. Its translation is CASSIRQGFQETQYF.

The chain has TRBV4-2 and TRBJ1-1; no definite D call. This CDR3 region has 12 residues. CDR1 is LGHNA, CDR2 YNFKEQ, per germline. V lost 0 bases, J lost 11 bases, and 10 bases lay in between. The CDR3: CASSQDGRSAFF. The CDR3 DNA sequence: TGTGCCAGCAGCCAAGATGGCAGGTCGGCTTTCTTT.

V and J are TRBV16 and TRBJ1-2; D uncertain. CDR3 size: 12 residues. Germline CDR1 and CDR2: KGHSY and FQNENV. V lost 4 bases, J lost 4 bases, and 7 bases lay in between. CDR3 protein: CASSPPGYGYTF. The CDR3 nucleotides read TGTGCCAGCAGCCCCCCGGGCTATGGCTACACCTTC.

The gene calls are TRBV7-6 and TRBJ2-3; maybe TRBD1 (6 bases). This CDR3 region has 15 residues. Per germline, CDR1 SGHVS and CDR2 FNYEAQ. The ends were cut back, 0 bases at V and 2 bases at J, with 9 bases in the middle. The DNA for the CDR3 is TGTGCCAGCAGCTTAGCTACAGGGAACACAGATACGCAGTATTTT. Its protein product is CASSLATGNTDTQYF.

The J gene is TRBJ1-1, the V gene TRBV19; D perhaps matches TRBD1 (5 bases). The V and J ends lost 4 bases and 1 base respectively, with 10 bases between them. The length of the CDR3 is 14 residues. Germline V lookup: CDR1 LNHDA, CDR2 SQIVND (reference sequence). CDR3 nucleotides: TGTGCCAGTAGTACCCAGGGTGCGAACACTGAAGCTTTCTTT. The encoded protein is CASSTQGANTEAFF.